This T cell receptor beta chain originates from a study of blood T cells in healthy people across ages. The CDR3 totals 15 residues. Trimming took off 2 bases at V and 5 bases at J, with 16 bases between the two ends. Germline V gives CDR1 SGHDN, CDR2 FVKESK. This clonotype has just a few counts. The use of a sample-barcoded 5' primer and a J-beta primer mix characterized a second PCR of roughly 6 to 11 cycles. TCRdb redid the calling of the 5' RACE reads with MiXCR, one entry per CDR3 protein. The table has about a million distinct CDR3 sequences, roughly two fifths seen once; the top ten hold around 13%.

The sequence came from a man aged 18-30 years in good health. Sequencing input: blood. The genes are TRBV14 and TRBJ2-7, with a tentative D call TRBD1 (6 bases). CDR3 sequence (DNA): TGTGCCAGCAGCCAAACAGGGATCGGCCTTCACGAGCAGTACTTC. Protein product: CASSQTGIGLHEQYF.